This entry concerns a single TCR beta chain. These data are taken from a study of blood T cell repertoires in COVID-19. V was pared by 5 bases and J by 0 bases, with 8 bases of the junction left unmatched. CDR1 and CDR2 (germline): SGHTA, FQGNSA. This CDR3 has 16 amino acids. Here immunoSEQ multiplex PCR was the method, and the copy in TCRdb shows in-frame clones only, minus some. The data show 150,000 to 200,000 clones, under 85% seen once. V gene TRBV7-2 combines with J gene TRBJ2-7, with 9 bases lining up with TRBD2. Sample: PBMCs or T cells enriched from blood (not recorded which). This TCR derives from a man aged 50 or older who had recovered from COVID-19. CDR3 sequence (DNA): TGTGCCAGCAGCCAGCCCGGGACTAGCCTCTCCTACGAGCAGTACTTC. Its translation is CASSQPGTSLSYEQYF.